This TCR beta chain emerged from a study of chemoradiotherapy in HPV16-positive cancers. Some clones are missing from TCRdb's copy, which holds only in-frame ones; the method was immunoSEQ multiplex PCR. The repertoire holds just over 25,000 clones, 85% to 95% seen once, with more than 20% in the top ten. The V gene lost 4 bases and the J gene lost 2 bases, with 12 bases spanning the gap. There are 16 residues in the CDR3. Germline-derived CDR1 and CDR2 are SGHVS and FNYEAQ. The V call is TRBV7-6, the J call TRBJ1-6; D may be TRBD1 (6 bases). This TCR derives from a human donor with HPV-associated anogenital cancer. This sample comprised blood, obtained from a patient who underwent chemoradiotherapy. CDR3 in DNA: TGTGCCAGCAGCTCCCGGGACACCCCCTATAATTCACCCCTCCACTTT. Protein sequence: CASSSRDTPYNSPLHF.